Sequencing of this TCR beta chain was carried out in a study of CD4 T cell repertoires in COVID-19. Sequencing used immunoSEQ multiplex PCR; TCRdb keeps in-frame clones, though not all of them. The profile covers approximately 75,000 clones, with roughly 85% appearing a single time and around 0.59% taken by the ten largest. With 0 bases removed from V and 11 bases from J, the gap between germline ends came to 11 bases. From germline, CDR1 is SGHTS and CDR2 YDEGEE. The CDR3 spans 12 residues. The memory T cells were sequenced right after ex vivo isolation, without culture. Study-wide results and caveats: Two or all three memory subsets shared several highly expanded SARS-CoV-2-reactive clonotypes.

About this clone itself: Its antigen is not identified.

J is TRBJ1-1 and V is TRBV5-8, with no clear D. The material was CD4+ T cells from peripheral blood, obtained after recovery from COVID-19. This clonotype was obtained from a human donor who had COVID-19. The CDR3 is CASSLVGPEAFF. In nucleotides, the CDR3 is TGTGCCAGCAGCTTGGTCGGACCCGAGGCTTTCTTT.